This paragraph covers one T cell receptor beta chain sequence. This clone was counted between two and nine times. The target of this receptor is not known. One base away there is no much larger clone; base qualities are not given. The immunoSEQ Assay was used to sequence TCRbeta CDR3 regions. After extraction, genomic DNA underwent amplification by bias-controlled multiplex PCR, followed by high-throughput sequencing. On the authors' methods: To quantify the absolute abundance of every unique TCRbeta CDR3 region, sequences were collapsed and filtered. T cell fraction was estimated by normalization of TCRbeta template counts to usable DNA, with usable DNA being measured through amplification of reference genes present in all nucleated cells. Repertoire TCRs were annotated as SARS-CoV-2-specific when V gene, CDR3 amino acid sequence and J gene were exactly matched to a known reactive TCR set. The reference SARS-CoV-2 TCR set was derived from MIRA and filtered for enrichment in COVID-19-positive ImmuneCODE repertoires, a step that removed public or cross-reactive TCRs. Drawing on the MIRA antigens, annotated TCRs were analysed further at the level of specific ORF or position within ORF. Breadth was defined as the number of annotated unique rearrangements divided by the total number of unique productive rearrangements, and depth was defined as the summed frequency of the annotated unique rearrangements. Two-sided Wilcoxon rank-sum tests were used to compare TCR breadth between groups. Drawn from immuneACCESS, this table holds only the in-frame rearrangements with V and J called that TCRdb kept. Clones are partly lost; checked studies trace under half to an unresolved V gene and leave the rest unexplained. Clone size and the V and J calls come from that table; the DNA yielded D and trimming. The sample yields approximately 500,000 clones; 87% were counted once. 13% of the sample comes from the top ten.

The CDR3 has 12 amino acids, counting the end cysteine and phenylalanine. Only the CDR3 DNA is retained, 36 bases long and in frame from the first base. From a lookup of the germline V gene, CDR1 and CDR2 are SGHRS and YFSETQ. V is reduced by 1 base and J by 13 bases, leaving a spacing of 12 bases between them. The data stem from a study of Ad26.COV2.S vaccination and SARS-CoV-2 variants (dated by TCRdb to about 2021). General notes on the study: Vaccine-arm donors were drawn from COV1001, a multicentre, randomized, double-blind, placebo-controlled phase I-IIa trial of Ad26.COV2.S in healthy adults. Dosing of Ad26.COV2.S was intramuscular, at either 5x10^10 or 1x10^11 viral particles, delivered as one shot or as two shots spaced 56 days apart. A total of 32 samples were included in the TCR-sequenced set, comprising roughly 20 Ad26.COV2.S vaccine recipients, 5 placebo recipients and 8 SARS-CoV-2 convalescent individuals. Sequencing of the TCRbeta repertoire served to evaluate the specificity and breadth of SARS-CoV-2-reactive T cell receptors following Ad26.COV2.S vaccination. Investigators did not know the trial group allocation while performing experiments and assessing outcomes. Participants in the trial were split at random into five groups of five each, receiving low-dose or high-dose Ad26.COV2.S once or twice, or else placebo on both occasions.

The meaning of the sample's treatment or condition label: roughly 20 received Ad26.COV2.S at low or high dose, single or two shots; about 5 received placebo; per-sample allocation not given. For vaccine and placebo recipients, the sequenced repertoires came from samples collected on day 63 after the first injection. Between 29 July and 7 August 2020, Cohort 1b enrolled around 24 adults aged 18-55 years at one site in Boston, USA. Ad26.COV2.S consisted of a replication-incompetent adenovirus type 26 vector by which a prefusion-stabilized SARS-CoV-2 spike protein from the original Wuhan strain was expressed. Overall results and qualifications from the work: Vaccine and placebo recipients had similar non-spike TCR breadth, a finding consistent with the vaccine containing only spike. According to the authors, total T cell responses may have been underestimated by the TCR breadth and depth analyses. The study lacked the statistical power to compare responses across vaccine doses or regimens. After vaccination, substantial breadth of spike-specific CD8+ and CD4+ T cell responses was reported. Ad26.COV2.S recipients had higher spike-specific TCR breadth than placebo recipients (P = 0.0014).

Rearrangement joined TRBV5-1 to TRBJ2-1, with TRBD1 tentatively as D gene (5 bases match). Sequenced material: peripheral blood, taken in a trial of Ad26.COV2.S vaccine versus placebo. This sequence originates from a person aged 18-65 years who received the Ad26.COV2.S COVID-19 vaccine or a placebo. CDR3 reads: CASSLSGFHQFF. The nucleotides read TGCGCCAGCAGCTTGTCAGGGTTTCATCAGTTCTTC.